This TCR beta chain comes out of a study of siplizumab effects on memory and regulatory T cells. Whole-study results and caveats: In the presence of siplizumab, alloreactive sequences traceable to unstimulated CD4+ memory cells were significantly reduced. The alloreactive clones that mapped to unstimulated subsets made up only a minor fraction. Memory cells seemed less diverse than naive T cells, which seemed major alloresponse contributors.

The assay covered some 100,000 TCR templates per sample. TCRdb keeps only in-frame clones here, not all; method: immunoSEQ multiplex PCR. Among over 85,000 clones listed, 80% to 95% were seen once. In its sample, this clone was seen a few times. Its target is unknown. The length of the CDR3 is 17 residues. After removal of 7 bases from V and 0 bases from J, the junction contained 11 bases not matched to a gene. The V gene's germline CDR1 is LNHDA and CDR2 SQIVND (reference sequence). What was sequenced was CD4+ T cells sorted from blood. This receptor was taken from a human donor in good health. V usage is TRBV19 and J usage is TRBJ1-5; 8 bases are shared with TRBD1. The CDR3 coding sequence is TGTGCCAGTACCCCATTTTGGACAGGGAATAGCAATCAGCCCCAGCATTTT. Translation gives CASTPFWTGNSNQPQHF.